What follows are 25 T cell receptor beta chains derived from one specimen sequenced in a study of blood T cell repertoires in COVID-19. The table came from immunoSEQ multiplex PCR; TCRdb's copy has only in-frame clones and leaves some out. The sample records fewer than 150,000 clones, roughly 70% being singletons. The sample consisted of peripheral blood. Receptors were obtained from a human donor with acute or convalescent COVID-19. The donor label of this sample is uncertain.

The chain recombines TRBV6-5 with TRBJ2-7; 8 bases are shared with TRBD1. Germline V lookup: CDR1 MNHEY, CDR2 SVGAGI. This CDR3 contains 15 residues. J was trimmed by 1 base and V by 4 bases; bases with no gene match: 6. The CDR3 bases are TGTGCCAGCAGTTCGACAGGGGTGGGGTCCTACGAGCAGTACTTC. Translation: CASSSTGVGSYEQYF.

J is TRBJ2-1 and V is TRBV6-5; D is unresolved. Trimming cost V 5 bases and J 0 bases, with 11 bases left between them. Per the germline V gene, CDR1 is MNHEY and CDR2 is SVGAGI. There are 15 residues in the CDR3. CDR3: CASSPLLGSYNEQFF. DNA for the CDR3: TGTGCCAGCAGTCCACTCCTTGGCTCCTACAATGAGCAGTTCTTC.

About this clone itself: Other DNA sequences within the sample encode an identical CDR3. V usage is TRBV18 and J usage is TRBJ2-7; TRBD1 aligns across 10 bases. Germline trimming cut 3 bases from V and 1 base from J; bases unmatched to any gene: 3. CDR3 length: 15 amino acids. Germline values: CDR1 KGHSH, CDR2 LQKENI. In nucleotides, the CDR3 is TGTGCCAGCTCACCTGGACAGGGGGAGTCCTACGAGCAGTACGTC. Translation gives CASSPGQGESYEQYV.

This sequence joins TRBV6-5 and TRBJ1-1; the D gene is possibly TRBD1 (6 bases). V was pared by 7 bases and J by 1 base, with 16 bases between. The CDR3 consists of 15 residues. From germline, CDR1 is MNHEY and CDR2 SVGAGI. The CDR3 region has the DNA TGTGCCAGCATCAAACCGGGACATCAGAACACTGAAGCTTTCTTT. The encoded protein is CASIKPGHQNTEAFF.

V is TRBV5-1 and J is TRBJ2-3, with TRBD2 matching 9 bases. Trimming removed 0 bases from V and 5 bases from J; junction bases left unmatched: 4. Germline CDR1 is SGHRS and CDR2 is YFSETQ. This CDR3 has 15 residues. The CDR3 DNA reads as TGCGCCAGCAGCTTGGTAGCGGGGGCCGAAGATACGCAGTATTTT. Protein product: CASSLVAGAEDTQYF.

This chain connects TRBV7-6 to TRBJ1-2; D perhaps matches TRBD1 (6 bases). The CDR3 covers 13 residues. Germline CDR1 is SGHVS and CDR2 is FNYEAQ. V was trimmed by 3 bases and J by 6 bases, leaving 11 bases between them. CDR3 nucleotide sequence: TGTGCCAGCAGCTTTACAGGGATGGATGGCTACACCTTC. Its protein product is CASSFTGMDGYTF.

This clone has more than one count but fewer than ten. This chain uses TRBV18 with TRBJ2-7; possible D gene TRBD1, 5 bases. V lost 1 base to trimming and J lost 6 bases, with 10 bases between them. Looked up from germline, CDR1 is KGHSH and CDR2 is LQKENI. CDR3 length: 13 residues. CDR3 nucleotide sequence: TGTGCCAGCTCACCACACCAGGGTAGCGAGCAGTACTTC. Residues: CASSPHQGSEQYF.

The chain carries TRBV5-6 and TRBJ1-1; a possible D gene is TRBD1 (5 bases). From germline, CDR1 is SGHDT and CDR2 YYEEEE. The V end was cut by 4 bases, the J end by 0 bases, with 19 bases between. CDR3 size: 17 residues. CDR3 protein: CASSGWVTVPMNTEAFF. The CDR3 region has the DNA TGTGCCAGCAGCGGTTGGGTGACAGTCCCCATGAACACTGAAGCTTTCTTT.

The J gene is TRBJ2-7, the V gene TRBV11-2, with D unclear. Germline V CDR1 and CDR2: SGHAT, FQNNGV. This CDR3 is built from 12 residues. The V and J ends lost 3 bases and 5 bases respectively, with 8 bases between them. Here the CDR3 reads CASSFYSNEQYV. The CDR3 region has the DNA TGTGCCAGCAGCTTTTACAGTAACGAGCAGTACGTC.

The rearrangement joins TRBV11-2 to TRBJ1-2; the match to TRBD1 covers 8 bases. Germline V gives CDR1 SGHAT, CDR2 FQNNGV. The CDR3 is made up of 15 amino acids. The V and J ends lost 0 bases and 7 bases, in that order; junction bases with no gene match: 7. CDR3 in DNA: TGTGCCAGCAGCTTAGAGGGCCAGGGGGCCGGTGGCTACACCTTC. Protein: CASSLEGQGAGGYTF.

Worth noting for this clone: This specimen includes other DNA sequences encoding the same CDR3. This sequence joins TRBV5-1 and TRBJ1-5, with D possibly matching TRBD1 (5 bases). From germline, CDR1 is SGHRS and CDR2 YFSETQ. V lost 4 bases, J lost 3 bases, and 11 bases lay in between. The CDR3 sequence is 14 residues long. In nucleotides, the CDR3 is TGCGCCAGCAGCCTTACAGGTGTCAATCAGCCCCAGCATTTT. This encodes CASSLTGVNQPQHF.

This rearrangement joins TRBV30 to TRBJ2-5; tentatively, D is TRBD2 (5 bases). The V end was cut by 0 bases, the J end by 5 bases, with 13 bases between. CDR3 size: 14 residues. Germline V gene sequence: CDR1 GTSNPN, CDR2 SVGIG (reference sequence). CDR3 sequence reads: CAWSVREPGETQYF. The DNA for the CDR3 is TGTGCCTGGAGTGTAAGGGAACCGGGGGAGACCCAGTACTTC.

The chain carries TRBV12-3 or TRBV12-4 and TRBJ2-7, with D possibly matching TRBD1 (5 bases). Trimming removed 5 bases from V and 3 bases from J, with 5 bases in between. The CDR3 is 11 residues long. The CDR3 nucleotides are TGTGCCAGCAGTACAGGCTACGAGCAGTACTTC. Translation: CASSTGYEQYF.

This clone was observed a few times. The J gene is TRBJ2-2, the V gene TRBV4-1, with D possibly being TRBD2 (6 bases). The ends were cut back, 8 bases at V and 3 bases at J, with 22 bases in the middle. The CDR3 sequence is 17 residues long. CDR1 is MGHRA, CDR2 YSYEKL, per germline. The CDR3: CASASYLWGEYTGELFF. The CDR3 DNA is TGCGCCAGCGCAAGTTATTTATGGGGGGAGTACACCGGGGAGCTGTTTTTT.

This rearrangement joins TRBV23-1 to TRBJ1-5; D remains ambiguous. TRBV23-1 belongs to the ORF category, with a function that is uncertain. With 3 bases removed from V and 9 bases from J, the gap between germline ends came to 12 bases. The CDR3 runs 13 residues. The DNA for the CDR3 is TGCGCCAGCAGTCAGTACGGAGCGGTGCCCCAGCATTTT. It codes for CASSQYGAVPQHF.

About this clone: At one boundary the junction diverges from the germline segment, which might be a read error. The chain carries TRBV7-7 and TRBJ2-3, with 8 bases that match TRBD1. The CDR3 covers 16 residues. CDR1 and CDR2 from the germline V gene are SSHAT and FNYEAQ (reference sequence). CDR3 amino acids: CASSLGLDRGTDTQYF. The CDR3 bases are TGTGCTAGCAGCTTAGGGTTGGACAGGGGCACAGATACGCAGTATTTT. Full variable domain (outside the CDR3, taken from reference TRBV7-7 and TRBJ2-3): GAGVSQSPRYKVTKRGQDVTLRCDPISSHATLYWYQQALGQGPEFLTYFNYEAQPDKSGLPSDRFSAERPEGSISTLTIQRTEQRDSAMYRCASSLGLDRGTDTQYFGPGTRLTVL.

This chain links TRBV19 with TRBJ2-2; maybe TRBD2 (5 bases). Trimming took 9 bases from V and 6 from J, leaving 17 bases between them. This CDR3 is 14 amino acids long. Germline values: CDR1 LNHDA, CDR2 SQIVND (reference sequence). CDR3 residues: CASHGGFKAGELFF. CDR3 nucleotide sequence: TGTGCCAGCCATGGCGGGTTCAAGGCCGGGGAGCTGTTTTTT.

V gene TRBV9 combines with J gene TRBJ1-2; the D gene is possibly TRBD1 (5 bases). The CDR3 is 15 amino acids. CDR1 is SGDLS, CDR2 YYNGEE, per germline. V was shortened by 0 bases and J by 4 bases, with 13 bases between the two germline ends. The CDR3 DNA sequence: TGTGCCAGCAGCGTAGAAGGCCAGGGTCTCTATGGCTACACCTTC. Amino acid sequence: CASSVEGQGLYGYTF.

In this sample, this clone turned up a few times. The chain carries TRBV9 and TRBJ2-1; 8 bases map to TRBD2. CDR1 and CDR2 from the germline V gene are SGDLS and YYNGEE. Trimming cost V 2 bases and J 5 bases; bases outside gene matches: 12. The CDR3 is made up of 17 amino acids. The chain's CDR3 is CASSVERGLEGHNEQFF. DNA of the CDR3: TGTGCCAGCAGCGTGGAGAGGGGACTAGAGGGGCACAATGAGCAGTTCTTC.

The chain links TRBV10-3 to TRBJ2-2; D gene ambiguous. There are 14 residues in the CDR3. The germline CDR1 and CDR2 sequences are ENHRY and SYGVKD. V lost 7 bases and J 4 bases, leaving 13 bases between the germline ends. CDR3 loop: CAIKRGPSTGELFF. The CDR3 coding sequence is TGTGCCATCAAGCGCGGCCCCAGCACCGGGGAGCTGTTTTTT.

The chain combines TRBV11-1 with TRBJ2-2, with 8 bases lining up with TRBD2. This CDR3 comprises 16 residues. Germline assignment: CDR1 SGHAT and CDR2 FQDESV (reference sequence). Trimming cost V 1 base and J 0 bases; bases outside gene matches: 1. CDR3 sequence (DNA): TGTGCCAGCAGCTTAGAGGGACTAGCGAACACCGGGGAGCTGTTTTTT. Its protein is CASSLEGLANTGELFF. The complete variable domain, with remaining parts taken from reference TRBV11-1 and TRBJ2-2, reads EAEVAQSPRYKITEKSQAVAFWCDPISGHATLYWYRQILGQGPELLVQFQDESVVDDSQLPKDRFSAERLKGVDSTLKIQPAELGDSAMYLCASSLEGLANTGELFFGEGSRLTVL.

This clone was observed at least ten times. The CDR3 DNA reads TGTGCCAGCTCGTCGGACTTCGGAGATCGTCAGCCCCAGCATTTT. This translates into CASSSDFGDRQPQHF. This chain connects TRBV18 to TRBJ1-5; no reliable D call. The V end was cut by 6 bases, the J end by 6 bases, with 18 bases between. The CDR3 has 15 residues. The germline gives CDR1 KGHSH, CDR2 LQKENI.

This clone was observed a few times. The chain uses TRBV4-2 and TRBJ1-2; unclear D gene. Per the germline V gene, CDR1 is LGHNA and CDR2 is YNFKEQ. V lost 0 bases to trimming and J lost 2 bases, with 10 bases between them. This CDR3 is built from 15 residues. CDR3 amino acids: CASSQDFELNYGYTF. In nucleotides, the CDR3 is TGTGCCAGCAGCCAAGATTTCGAGCTAAACTATGGCTACACCTTC.

The chain joins TRBV7-9 to TRBJ2-2, with D uncertain. The CDR3 consists of 14 residues. The V and J ends lost 7 bases and 1 base respectively, with 10 bases between them. The germline gives CDR1 SEHNR, CDR2 FQNEAQ (reference sequence). CDR3 nucleotides: TGTGCCAGCATCCGGGTTCGGAACACCGGGGAGCTGTTTTTT. Protein sequence: CASIRVRNTGELFF.

The chain recombines TRBV28 with TRBJ1-5; D gene uncertain. The CDR3 is 15 residues long. The V end was cut by 7 bases, the J end by 3 bases, with 16 bases between. Germline values: CDR1 MDHEN, CDR2 SYDVKM. CDR3 in amino acids: CASNARRGYNQPQHF. DNA of the CDR3: TGTGCCAGCAACGCCCGTCGCGGGTACAATCAGCCCCAGCATTTT.